There are a few counts of the clone carrying this T cell receptor (beta chain). cDNA serving as the sequencing template came from extracted, reverse transcribed RNA. Libraries were prepared by immunoSEQ multiplex PCR; TCRdb keeps only in-frame clonotypes and omits some of them. The table has about 120,000 clones, 30% to 40% seen once. Punch biopsies of lesional scalp, plus peripheral blood, were taken from alopecia areata patients. The sample comes from a study of CD8+ T cells in alopecia areata. Across the study: Treated patients took oral tofacitinib at 5 to 10 mg twice daily.

The sequenced sample was CD4+ T cells sorted from blood. The clonotype comes from a human donor with alopecia areata.

The DNA for the CDR3 is TGTGCCAGCTCACGCGACAGGCTCGGAGGGCCCCAGCATTTT. This encodes CASSRDRLGGPQHF. The chain joins TRBV18 to TRBJ1-5, with D maybe TRBD1 (6 bases). Trimming left V 4 bases short and J 9 bases short, with 16 bases between. Germline CDR1 KGHSH, CDR2 LQKENI. This CDR3 spans 14 amino acids.